This is a list of T cell receptor beta chains from one sample in a study of blood T cells in healthy people across ages. TCRdb reanalysed the 5' RACE reads using MiXCR and keeps one entry per CDR3 protein. The repertoire holds around 850,000 distinct CDR3 sequences, with around 36% as singletons. The sequenced sample was blood. The source of these receptors is a man between 18 and 29 years old in good health. Both conserved end residues are part of each CDR3. A D gene is named only where the DNA matches it firmly. A row's size may be missing; if present it is once, few, many or a size class.

cdr3_length: 13; j_call: TRBJ2-1; v_call: TRBV30; clone_size: NA; d_call: NA; cdr3_aa: CAWSRQIYNEQFF; cdr3_nt: TGTGCCTGGAGCCGACAGATCTACAATGAGCAGTTCTTC
cdr3_length: 14; j_call: TRBJ1-5; v_call: TRBV30; clone_size: NA; d_call: TRBD1; cdr3_aa: CAWSGSGGRQPQHF; cdr3_nt: TGTGCCTGGAGTGGATCAGGGGGCAGACAGCCCCAGCATTTT
cdr3_length: 16; j_call: TRBJ1-4; v_call: TRBV5-8; clone_size: NA; d_call: NA; cdr3_aa: CASSLDGLGTNEKLFF; cdr3_nt: TGTGCCAGCAGCTTGGATGGTTTGGGAACTAATGAAAAACTGTTTTTT
cdr3_length: 14; j_call: TRBJ2-7; v_call: TRBV3-1; clone_size: few; d_call: NA; cdr3_aa: CASSQPGQAYEQYF; cdr3_nt: TGTGCCAGCAGCCAACCGGGACAAGCCTACGAGCAGTACTTC
cdr3_length: 15; j_call: TRBJ2-3; v_call: TRBV12-3/TRBV12-4; clone_size: NA; d_call: TRBD2; cdr3_aa: CASRGLAGGQDTQYF; cdr3_nt: TGTGCCAGCAGAGGACTAGCGGGGGGCCAAGATACGCAGTATTTT
cdr3_length: 15; j_call: TRBJ2-3; v_call: TRBV20-1; clone_size: many; d_call: TRBD1; cdr3_aa: CSATSTGVSADTQYF; cdr3_nt: TGCAGTGCTACCTCTACAGGGGTTAGCGCAGATACGCAGTATTTT
cdr3_length: 14; j_call: TRBJ1-2; v_call: TRBV30; clone_size: many; d_call: NA; cdr3_aa: CAWSAGLSNYGYTF; cdr3_nt: TGTGCCTGGAGTGCAGGGTTGTCGAACTATGGCTACACCTTC
cdr3_length: 16; j_call: TRBJ2-1; v_call: TRBV30; clone_size: NA; d_call: NA; cdr3_aa: CAWSLSWTAHNNEQFF; cdr3_nt: TGTGCCTGGAGTTTATCATGGACAGCCCACAACAATGAGCAGTTCTTC
cdr3_length: 15; j_call: TRBJ2-2; v_call: TRBV12-3/TRBV12-4; clone_size: few; d_call: NA; cdr3_aa: CASSPDLQGTGELFF; cdr3_nt: TGTGCCAGCAGTCCCGACTTACAGGGAACCGGGGAGCTGTTTTTT
cdr3_length: 12; j_call: TRBJ1-2; v_call: TRBV7-9; clone_size: NA; d_call: NA; cdr3_aa: CASSLDSPGYTF; cdr3_nt: TGTGCCAGCAGCTTAGACTCTCCGGGCTACACCTTC
cdr3_length: 13; j_call: TRBJ2-5; v_call: TRBV7-2; clone_size: many; d_call: NA; cdr3_aa: CASSLDWRETQYF; cdr3_nt: TGTGCCAGCAGCTTAGACTGGAGGGAGACCCAGTACTTC
cdr3_length: 15; j_call: TRBJ2-3; v_call: TRBV29-1; clone_size: few; d_call: NA; cdr3_aa: CSVESDRSYTDTQYF; cdr3_nt: TGCAGCGTTGAAAGTGACAGGAGCTACACAGATACGCAGTATTTT
cdr3_length: 13; j_call: TRBJ2-7; v_call: TRBV4-3; clone_size: few; d_call: TRBD1; cdr3_aa: CASSRAGGTEQYF; cdr3_nt: TGCGCCAGCAGCCGAGCAGGGGGCACTGAGCAGTACTTC
cdr3_length: 13; j_call: TRBJ2-3; v_call: TRBV10-3; clone_size: NA; d_call: NA; cdr3_aa: CAILEARTDTQYF; cdr3_nt: TGTGCCATCTTGGAGGCTAGGACAGATACGCAGTATTTT
cdr3_length: 14; j_call: TRBJ2-3; v_call: TRBV5-1; clone_size: many; d_call: NA; cdr3_aa: CASSFQASTDTQYF; cdr3_nt: TGCGCCAGCAGCTTTCAGGCTAGCACAGATACGCAGTATTTT
cdr3_length: 18; j_call: TRBJ2-3; v_call: TRBV7-2; clone_size: NA; d_call: TRBD2; cdr3_aa: CASQPHPSGGTYTDTQYF; cdr3_nt: TGTGCCAGCCAGCCCCATCCAAGCGGGGGGACCTACACAGATACGCAGTATTTT
cdr3_length: 17; j_call: TRBJ2-7; v_call: TRBV4-2; clone_size: few; d_call: TRBD1; cdr3_aa: CASSQDGTGQGIIEQYF; cdr3_nt: TGTGCCAGCAGCCAAGATGGGACGGGACAGGGTATTATCGAGCAGTACTTC
cdr3_length: 15; j_call: TRBJ2-3; v_call: TRBV4-2; clone_size: NA; d_call: TRBD2; cdr3_aa: CASSPAGLAVDTQYF; cdr3_nt: TGTGCCAGCAGCCCCGCGGGACTAGCGGTAGATACGCAGTATTTT
cdr3_length: 16; j_call: TRBJ1-1; v_call: TRBV5-1; clone_size: few; d_call: TRBD1; cdr3_aa: CASSLSRQGGNTEAFF; cdr3_nt: TGCGCCAGCAGCTTGAGTCGACAGGGGGGGAACACTGAAGCTTTCTTT
cdr3_length: 17; j_call: TRBJ1-2; v_call: TRBV20-1; clone_size: few; d_call: NA; cdr3_aa: CSARAKSRGGLTYGYTF; cdr3_nt: TGCAGTGCTAGAGCCAAATCCAGGGGTGGGTTGACCTATGGCTACACCTTC
cdr3_length: 15; j_call: TRBJ2-5; v_call: TRBV7-2; clone_size: NA; d_call: NA; cdr3_aa: CASSLKGRVGNEQYF; cdr3_nt: TGTGCCAGCAGCTTAAAGGGGCGGGTAGGCAATGAGCAGTACTTC
cdr3_length: 15; j_call: TRBJ2-1; v_call: TRBV4-3; clone_size: many; d_call: NA; cdr3_aa: CASSLIPGPYNEQFF; cdr3_nt: TGCGCCAGCAGCCTCATCCCGGGCCCCTACAATGAGCAGTTCTTC
cdr3_length: 14; j_call: TRBJ2-5; v_call: TRBV15; clone_size: NA; d_call: NA; cdr3_aa: CATSSTTAQETQYF; cdr3_nt: TGTGCCACCAGCTCAACGACAGCCCAAGAGACCCAGTACTTC
cdr3_length: 15; j_call: TRBJ2-7; v_call: TRBV4-3; clone_size: few; d_call: TRBD1; cdr3_aa: CASSQRTGGNHEQYF; cdr3_nt: TGCGCCAGCAGCCAAAGGACAGGGGGAAACCACGAGCAGTACTTC
cdr3_length: 13; j_call: TRBJ1-1; v_call: TRBV20-1; clone_size: once; d_call: TRBD1; cdr3_aa: CSAEDRESTEAFF; cdr3_nt: TGCAGTGCCGAAGACAGGGAGAGCACTGAAGCTTTCTTT
cdr3_length: 15; j_call: TRBJ2-1; v_call: TRBV13; clone_size: NA; d_call: NA; cdr3_aa: CASSLGAQGFNEQFF; cdr3_nt: TGTGCCAGCAGCTTGGGCGCGCAGGGCTTCAATGAGCAGTTCTTC
cdr3_length: 15; j_call: TRBJ2-1; v_call: TRBV3-1; clone_size: NA; d_call: TRBD2; cdr3_aa: CASSLAGVRGNEQFF; cdr3_nt: TGTGCCAGCAGTCTAGCGGGGGTGAGGGGCAATGAGCAGTTCTTC
cdr3_length: 15; j_call: TRBJ1-5; v_call: TRBV5-8; clone_size: once; d_call: TRBD1; cdr3_aa: CASSLGTVNNQPQHF; cdr3_nt: TGTGCCAGCAGCTTAGGGACAGTCAACAATCAGCCCCAGCATTTT
cdr3_length: 13; j_call: TRBJ2-1; v_call: TRBV5-8; clone_size: NA; d_call: NA; cdr3_aa: CASSFRMPNEQFF; cdr3_nt: TGTGCCAGCAGCTTCAGAATGCCCAATGAGCAGTTCTTC
cdr3_length: 12; j_call: TRBJ2-7; v_call: TRBV12-3/TRBV12-4; clone_size: NA; d_call: TRBD2; cdr3_aa: CASRYSGYEQYF; cdr3_nt: TGTGCCAGCAGATATAGCGGGTACGAGCAGTACTTC
cdr3_length: 15; j_call: TRBJ2-1; v_call: TRBV6-2/TRBV6-3; clone_size: NA; d_call: NA; cdr3_aa: CASSSRTLSYNEQFF; cdr3_nt: TGTGCCAGCAGCTCTAGGACACTCTCCTACAATGAGCAGTTCTTC
cdr3_length: 15; j_call: TRBJ1-1; v_call: TRBV4-1; clone_size: once; d_call: NA; cdr3_aa: CASSRPRGGNTKAFF; cdr3_nt: TGCGCCAGCAGCCGCCCTAGGGGAGGAAACACTAAAGCTTTCTTT
cdr3_length: 15; j_call: TRBJ2-1; v_call: TRBV7-6; clone_size: NA; d_call: NA; cdr3_aa: CASSPQGGTRSEQFF; cdr3_nt: TGTGCCAGCAGCCCCCAGGGGGGGACCCGCTCTGAGCAGTTCTTC
cdr3_length: 15; j_call: TRBJ2-5; v_call: TRBV12-3/TRBV12-4; clone_size: many; d_call: TRBD1; cdr3_aa: CASSRQGAPQETQYF; cdr3_nt: TGTGCCAGCAGTAGACAGGGGGCGCCCCAAGAGACCCAGTACTTC
cdr3_length: 14; j_call: TRBJ1-6; v_call: TRBV11-3; clone_size: NA; d_call: TRBD1; cdr3_aa: CASSSTGNNSPLHF; cdr3_nt: TGTGCCAGCAGCTCGACAGGGAATAATTCACCCCTCCACTTT
cdr3_length: 16; j_call: TRBJ2-4; v_call: TRBV27; clone_size: NA; d_call: NA; cdr3_aa: CASRQEGVLAKNIQYF; cdr3_nt: TGTGCCAGCAGGCAGGAGGGGGTGCTAGCCAAAAACATTCAGTACTTC
cdr3_length: 16; j_call: TRBJ2-1; v_call: TRBV12-3/TRBV12-4; clone_size: NA; d_call: NA; cdr3_aa: CASRQRGREYYNEQFF; cdr3_nt: TGTGCCAGCAGGCAAAGGGGGAGGGAGTACTACAATGAGCAGTTCTTC
cdr3_length: 15; j_call: TRBJ1-5; v_call: TRBV4-2; clone_size: few; d_call: NA; cdr3_aa: CASGDSRRGNQPQHF; cdr3_nt: TGTGCCAGCGGCGATTCGCGAAGGGGCAATCAGCCCCAGCATTTT
cdr3_length: 15; j_call: TRBJ1-6; v_call: TRBV3-1; clone_size: few; d_call: NA; cdr3_aa: CASSQVASGDSPLHF; cdr3_nt: TGTGCCAGCAGCCAAGTTGCGTCAGGAGATTCACCCCTCCACTTT
cdr3_length: 15; j_call: TRBJ2-7; v_call: TRBV25-1; clone_size: NA; d_call: NA; cdr3_aa: CASSEPTGSSYEQYF; cdr3_nt: TGTGCCAGCAGTGAGCCTACTGGGAGCTCCTACGAGCAGTACTTC
cdr3_length: 17; j_call: TRBJ1-1; v_call: TRBV2; clone_size: NA; d_call: TRBD1; cdr3_aa: CASSVLGQGASGTEAFF; cdr3_nt: TGTGCCAGCAGTGTATTAGGACAGGGGGCGAGTGGCACTGAAGCTTTCTTT
cdr3_length: 14; j_call: TRBJ2-3; v_call: TRBV5-6; clone_size: few; d_call: TRBD2; cdr3_aa: CASSPTSSSDTQYF; cdr3_nt: TGTGCCAGCAGCCCGACTAGCTCCTCAGATACGCAGTATTTT
cdr3_length: 14; j_call: TRBJ1-2; v_call: TRBV20-1; clone_size: few; d_call: TRBD1; cdr3_aa: CSASYAGGGYGYTF; cdr3_nt: TGCAGTGCTAGTTATGCAGGGGGCGGCTATGGCTACACCTTC
cdr3_length: 16; j_call: TRBJ1-2; v_call: TRBV7-9; clone_size: NA; d_call: TRBD1; cdr3_aa: CASSPDGDSRIYGYTF; cdr3_nt: TGTGCCAGCAGCCCCGATGGGGACAGCCGCATCTATGGCTACACCTTC
cdr3_length: 14; j_call: TRBJ2-3; v_call: TRBV6-5; clone_size: NA; d_call: NA; cdr3_aa: CASRRVGFPDTQYF; cdr3_nt: TGTGCCAGCAGGAGGGTGGGCTTCCCAGATACGCAGTATTTT
cdr3_length: 14; j_call: TRBJ2-3; v_call: TRBV4-1; clone_size: few; d_call: NA; cdr3_aa: CASSQWGFTDTQYF; cdr3_nt: TGCGCCAGCAGCCAATGGGGCTTCACAGATACGCAGTATTTT
cdr3_length: 16; j_call: TRBJ2-2; v_call: TRBV6-2/TRBV6-3; clone_size: NA; d_call: TRBD1; cdr3_aa: CASSYSGQPNTGELFF; cdr3_nt: TGTGCCAGCAGTTACTCGGGACAGCCGAACACCGGGGAGCTGTTTTTT